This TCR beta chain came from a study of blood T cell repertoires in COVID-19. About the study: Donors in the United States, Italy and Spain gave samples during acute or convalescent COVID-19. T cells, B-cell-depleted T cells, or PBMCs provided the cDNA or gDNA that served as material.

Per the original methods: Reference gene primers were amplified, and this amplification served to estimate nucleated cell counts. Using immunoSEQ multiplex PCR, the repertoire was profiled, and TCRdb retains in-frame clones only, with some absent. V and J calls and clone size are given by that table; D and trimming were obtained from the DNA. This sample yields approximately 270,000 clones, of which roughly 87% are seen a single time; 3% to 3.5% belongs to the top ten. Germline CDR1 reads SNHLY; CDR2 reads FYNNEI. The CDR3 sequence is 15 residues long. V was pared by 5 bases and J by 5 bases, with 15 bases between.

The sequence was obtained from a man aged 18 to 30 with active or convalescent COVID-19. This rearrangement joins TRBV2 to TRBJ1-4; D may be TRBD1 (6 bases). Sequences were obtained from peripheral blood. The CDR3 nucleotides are TGTGCCAGCAGTCCTCCCCGAGACAGGAATGAAAAACTGTTTTTT. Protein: CASSPPRDRNEKLFF.